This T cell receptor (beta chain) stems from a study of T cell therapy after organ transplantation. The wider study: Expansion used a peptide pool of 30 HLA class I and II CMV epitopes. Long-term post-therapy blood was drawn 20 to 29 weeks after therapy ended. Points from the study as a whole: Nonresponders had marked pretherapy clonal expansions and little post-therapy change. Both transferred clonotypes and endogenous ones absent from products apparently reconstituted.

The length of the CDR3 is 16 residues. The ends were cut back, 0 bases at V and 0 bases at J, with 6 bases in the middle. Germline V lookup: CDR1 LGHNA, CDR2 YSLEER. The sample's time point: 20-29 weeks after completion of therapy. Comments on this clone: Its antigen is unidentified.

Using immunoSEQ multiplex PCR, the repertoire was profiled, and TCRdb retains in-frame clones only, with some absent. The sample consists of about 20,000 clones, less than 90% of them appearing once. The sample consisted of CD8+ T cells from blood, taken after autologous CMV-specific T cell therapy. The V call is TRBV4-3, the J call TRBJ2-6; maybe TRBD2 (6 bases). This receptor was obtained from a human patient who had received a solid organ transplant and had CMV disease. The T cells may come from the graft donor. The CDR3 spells CASSQEEGSGANVLTF. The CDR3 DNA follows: TGCGCCAGCAGCCAAGAGGAGGGCTCTGGGGCCAACGTCCTGACTTTC.